This record looks at one TCR beta chain sequence and its context. The antigen remains unidentified. The source of the sample is a study of shared clonotypes between healthy human individuals. For the study at large: Plates per donor: three CD4 naive, three CD4 memory, two CD8 naive, one CD8 memory.

Caucasian adults living in Nashville, Tennessee, provided all samples. In the CD4+ fraction, cells were divided into CD45RA+ naive and CD45RA-negative memory subsets. Study findings and constraints: Sharing across several donors was seen in 4% to 5% of naive CD4 clonotypes.

TCRdb's copy holds only in-frame clones and misses some; the assay was immunoSEQ multiplex PCR. The data show 2 million to 2.5 million clones, with roughly 95% seen just once and 0.13% held by the top ten. Germline CDR1 reads SGHDT; CDR2 reads YYEEEE. The J segment lost 6 bases and the V segment lost 7 bases, leaving 6 bases of the junction unmatched. The CDR3 runs 12 residues. The sequence derives from a man younger than 35 in good health. Specimen: naive CD4+ T cells sorted from blood. Subset in this sample: CD45RA+ positively selected. This sequence joins TRBV5-6 and TRBJ2-5, with TRBD2 identical over 7 bases. The CDR3 region is CASEGLKKTQYF. The CDR3 nucleotides read TGTGCCAGCGAGGGACTAAAAAAGACCCAGTACTTC.